Included here is one TCR beta chain sequence, with context. This table comes from immunoSEQ multiplex PCR, and its TCRdb copy is limited to in-frame clones, with some not included. The data contain 55,000 to 70,000 clones, approximately 92% of them singletons. Germline CDR1 LNHNV, CDR2 YYDKDF (reference sequence). This CDR3 is 17 amino acids long. Unmatched junction bases numbered 10, after V lost 0 bases and J lost 4 bases. This sample stems from a study of T cell changes during pregnancy in multiple sclerosis. The chain uses TRBV15 and TRBJ1-2; TRBD1 matches at 8 bases. This TCR was recovered from a female donor in good health, enrolled as a control in a pregnancy study. The sequencing here drew on CD8+ T cells from peripheral blood mononuclear cells, taken in the third trimester of pregnancy. As DNA, the CDR3 is TGTGCCACCAGCAGAGAAGAACAGGGGGGGCTTCTCTATGGCTACACCTTC. It codes for CATSREEQGGLLYGYTF.